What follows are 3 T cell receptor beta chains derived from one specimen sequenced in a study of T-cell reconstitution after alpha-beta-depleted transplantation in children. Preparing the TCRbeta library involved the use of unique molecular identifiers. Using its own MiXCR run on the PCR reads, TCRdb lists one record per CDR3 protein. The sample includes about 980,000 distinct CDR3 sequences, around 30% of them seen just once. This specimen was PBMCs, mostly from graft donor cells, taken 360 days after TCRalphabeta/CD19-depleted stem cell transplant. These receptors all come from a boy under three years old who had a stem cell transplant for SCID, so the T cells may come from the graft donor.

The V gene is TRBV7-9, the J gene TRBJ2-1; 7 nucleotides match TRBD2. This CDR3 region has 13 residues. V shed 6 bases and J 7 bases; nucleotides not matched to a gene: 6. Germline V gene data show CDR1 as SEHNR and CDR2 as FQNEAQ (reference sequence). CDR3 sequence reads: CASSRYGGNEQFF. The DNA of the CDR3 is TGTGCCAGCAGTCGATACGGGGGGAATGAGCAGTTCTTC.

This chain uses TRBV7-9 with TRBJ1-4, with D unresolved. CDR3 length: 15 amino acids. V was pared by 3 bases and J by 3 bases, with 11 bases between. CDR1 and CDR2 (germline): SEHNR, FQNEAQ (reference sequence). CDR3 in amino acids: CASSFRTASNEKLFF. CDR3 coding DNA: TGTGCCAGCAGCTTCAGGACGGCCTCTAATGAAAAACTGTTTTTT.

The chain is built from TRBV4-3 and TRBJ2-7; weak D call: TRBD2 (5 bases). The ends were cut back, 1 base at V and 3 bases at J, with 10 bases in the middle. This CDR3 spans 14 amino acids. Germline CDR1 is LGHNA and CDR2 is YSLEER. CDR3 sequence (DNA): TGCGCCAGCAGCCAAGCCCATAGCGTCTACGAGCAGTACTTC. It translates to CASSQAHSVYEQYF.